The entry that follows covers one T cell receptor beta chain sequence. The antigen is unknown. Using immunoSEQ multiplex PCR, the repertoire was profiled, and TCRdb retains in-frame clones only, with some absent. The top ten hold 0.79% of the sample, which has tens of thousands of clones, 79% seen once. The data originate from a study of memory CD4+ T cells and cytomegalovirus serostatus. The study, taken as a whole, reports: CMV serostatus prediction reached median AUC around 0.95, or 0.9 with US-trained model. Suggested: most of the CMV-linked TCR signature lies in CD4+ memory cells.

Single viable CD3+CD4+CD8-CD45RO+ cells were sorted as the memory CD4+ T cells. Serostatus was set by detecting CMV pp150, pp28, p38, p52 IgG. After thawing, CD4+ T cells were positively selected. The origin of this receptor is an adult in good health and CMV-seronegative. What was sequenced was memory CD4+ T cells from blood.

For the CDR3, the DNA is TGTGCCAGCTCGACTTACGGGGGCGCTGAAGCTTTCTTT. Translated: CASSTYGGAEAFF. The chain is built from TRBV18 and TRBJ1-1; a possible D gene is TRBD1 (6 bases). With 6 bases removed from V and 6 bases from J, the gap between germline ends came to 14 bases. The germline V gene encodes CDR1 KGHSH and CDR2 LQKENI. CDR3 length: 13 amino acids.